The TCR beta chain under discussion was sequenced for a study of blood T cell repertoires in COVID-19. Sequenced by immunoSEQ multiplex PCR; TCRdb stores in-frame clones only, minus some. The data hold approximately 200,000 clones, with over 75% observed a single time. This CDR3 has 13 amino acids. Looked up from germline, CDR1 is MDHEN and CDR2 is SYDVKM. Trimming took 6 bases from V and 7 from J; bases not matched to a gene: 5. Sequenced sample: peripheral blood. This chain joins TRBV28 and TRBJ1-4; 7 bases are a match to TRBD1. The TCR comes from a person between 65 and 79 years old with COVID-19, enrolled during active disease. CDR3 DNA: TGTGCCAGCAGGGACGGGACAGTTGAAAAACTGTTTTTT. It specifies CASRDGTVEKLFF.